This T cell receptor beta chain was retrieved from a study of CD8+ T cells in alopecia areata. For the study at large: Dosing with tofacitinib proceeded for 6 to 18 months, followed by 6 months off drug.

cDNA serving as the sequencing template came from extracted, reverse transcribed RNA. The table came from immunoSEQ multiplex PCR; TCRdb's copy has only in-frame clones and leaves some out. The sample has hundreds of thousands of clones, roughly two thirds seen once. Both peripheral blood and punch biopsies of lesional scalp skin were obtained from patients who had alopecia areata. Cell sorting was applied to PBMCs, and CD4+ and CD8+ T cells were collected. V shed 4 bases and J shed 7 bases, with 10 bases lying between them. CDR1 is LGHNA, CDR2 YNFKEQ, per germline. The CDR3 extends over 13 amino acids.

The receptor's source is a human donor with alopecia areata. V is TRBV4-2 and J is TRBJ1-4; D perhaps matches TRBD1 (6 bases). The source material was CD4+ T cells sorted from blood, sampled at week 0. This chain's CDR3 is CASSRGAGEKLFF. The CDR3 DNA reads TGTGCCAGCAGCCGGGGGGCTGGTGAAAAACTGTTTTTT.